The 12 T cell receptor beta chains below all came from one sample that was sequenced in a study of OX40 agonist ivuxolimab in advanced cancers. TCRdb keeps only in-frame clones here, not all; method: immunoSEQ multiplex PCR. The sample comprises approximately 100,000 clones, roughly nine tenths of which are singletons, and under 0.4% rests with the top ten. The sample here was CD4+ or CD8+ T cells sorted from blood, taken in a trial of the OX40 agonist ivuxolimab. These receptors originate from an adult with an advanced solid tumor such as melanoma, head and neck, liver or kidney cancer.

V usage is TRBV7-3 and J usage is TRBJ2-1; 9 nucleotides line up with TRBD1. Germline V gives CDR1 SGHTA, CDR2 FQGTGA. The CDR3 is 16 residues long. V shed 0 bases, J shed 4 bases, and the junction held 4 bases outside the gene matches. The CDR3 coding sequence is TGTGCCAGCAGCTTAACCTCCGGGACAGGGTACAATGAGCAGTTCTTC. It specifies CASSLTSGTGYNEQFF.

This chain connects TRBV9 to TRBJ2-1; 11 nucleotides match TRBD2. J gave up 9 bases and V 0 bases, and 5 bases lay outside the gene matches. This CDR3 region has 15 residues. Germline lookup yields CDR1 SGDLS and CDR2 YYNGEE. The CDR3 spells CASSVGSGRASEQFF. CDR3 DNA: TGTGCCAGCAGCGTAGGTAGCGGGAGGGCCTCTGAGCAGTTCTTC. The variable domain in full, completed from reference TRBV9 and TRBJ2-1, reads DSGVTQTPKHLITATGQRVTLRCSPRSGDLSVYWYQQSLDQGLQFLIQYYNGEERAKGNILERFSAQQFPDLHSELNLSSLELGDSALYFCASSVGSGRASEQFFGPGTRLTVL.

This CDR3 reads CASSLAQGADTGELFF. The CDR3 DNA reads TGTGCCAGCAGCTTAGCGCAGGGGGCGGACACCGGGGAGCTGTTTTTT. The J gene is TRBJ2-2, the V gene TRBV7-2, with 8 bases that match TRBD1. CDR1 and CDR2 from the germline V gene are SGHTA and FQGNSA. The V gene end was trimmed by 0 bases and the J gene end by 3 bases; junction bases not matched to a gene: 3. The CDR3 length is 16 residues.

This clone was found once. The chain combines TRBV28 with TRBJ2-1; 12 bases line up with TRBD1. V gave up 4 bases and J gave up 7 bases; unmatched junction bases: 8. The CDR3 contains 16 residues. Germline V gene lookup returns CDR1 MDHEN and CDR2 SYDVKM. Here the CDR3 DNA reads TGTGCCAGCAGTTGGGAGGGACAGGGGGCTTGGAATGAGCAGTTCTTC. Translation: CASSWEGQGAWNEQFF.

This rearrangement joins TRBV6-1 to TRBJ2-1; TRBD2 agrees at 9 bases. The CDR3 covers 15 residues. Germline CDR1 is MNHNS and CDR2 is SASEGT. The V gene end was trimmed by 3 bases and the J gene end by 4 bases; junction bases not matched to a gene: 4. CDR3 residues: CASSETSGTYNEQFF. The DNA for the CDR3 is TGTGCCAGCAGTGAGACTAGCGGAACTTACAATGAGCAGTTCTTC.

This chain links TRBV9 with TRBJ2-3, with D perhaps TRBD2 (6 bases). CDR1 SGDLS and CDR2 YYNGEE come from the germline V gene. The CDR3 has 14 amino acids. Trimming removed 3 bases at V and 5 bases at J, with 13 bases between. CDR3 coding DNA: TGTGCCAGCAGCGGGAGACTAGTTCTAGATACGCAGTATTTT. As protein: CASSGRLVLDTQYF.

CDR3 sequence: CASSLIRETQYF. The DNA for the CDR3 is TGTGCCAGCAGCTTAATCCGGGAGACCCAGTACTTC. The V and J genes are TRBV7-8 and TRBJ2-5; D is unclear. V was shortened by 2 bases and J by 5 bases, with 6 bases between the two germline ends. The CDR3 totals 12 residues. In germline, CDR1 is SGHVS, CDR2 FQNEAQ.

The rearrangement uses TRBV7-2 and TRBJ2-7, with no clear D. Trimming left V 0 bases short and J 7 bases short, with 10 bases between. The CDR3 has 13 amino acids. The germline V gene has CDR1 SGHTA and CDR2 FQGNSA. CDR3 protein: CASSLAEKGEQYF. For the CDR3, the DNA is TGTGCCAGCAGCTTAGCGGAGAAGGGTGAGCAGTACTTC.

The V gene is TRBV5-4, the J gene TRBJ2-3; possibly TRBD2 for D (5 bases). Germline CDR1 SGHNT, CDR2 YYREEE (reference sequence). The CDR3 is made up of 15 amino acids. Trimming took 0 bases from V and 0 from J, leaving 8 bases between them. The CDR3 spells CASSLDLASTDTQYF. CDR3 nucleotides: TGTGCCAGCAGCTTGGATCTAGCAAGCACAGATACGCAGTATTTT.

The chain combines TRBV7-2 with TRBJ2-7, with a possible D match to TRBD2 (5 bases). Germline CDR1 reads SGHTA; CDR2 reads FQGNSA. This CDR3 has 14 amino acids. The V gene lost 4 bases and the J gene lost 6 bases, with 16 bases spanning the gap. The chain's CDR3 is CASSSVNGIGEQYF. In DNA form, the CDR3 reads TGTGCCAGCAGCTCAGTGAACGGGATTGGCGAGCAGTACTTC. The whole variable domain, remainder taken from reference TRBV7-2 and TRBJ2-7, is GAGVSQSPSNKVTEKGKDVELRCDPISGHTALYWYRQSLGQGLEFLIYFQGNSAPDKSGLPSDRFSAERTGGSVSTLTIQRTQQEDSAVYLCASSSVNGIGEQYFGPGTRLTVT.

This rearrangement joins TRBV29-1 to TRBJ1-3, with 8 bases aligning to TRBD1. Germline V gene data show CDR1 as SQVTM and CDR2 as ANQGSEA. Trimming at V came to 4 bases and at J to 4 bases, leaving 12 bases not matched to a gene. CDR3 length: 16 amino acids. CDR3 coding DNA: TGCAGCGTTGGCCACGACAGGGGAGTGTACGGAAACACCATATATTTT. Translated: CSVGHDRGVYGNTIYF.

This chain joins TRBV15 and TRBJ2-4; D may be TRBD1 (6 bases). The V end lost 2 bases, the J end lost 1 base, and 6 bases lay between the germline ends. The V gene's germline CDR1 is LNHNV and CDR2 YYDKDF (reference sequence). The CDR3 has 14 residues. CDR3 residues: CATSRQGAKNIQYF. CDR3 DNA: TGTGCCACCAGCAGACAGGGGGCCAAAAACATTCAGTACTTC.